Below, 8 T cell receptor beta chains from the same sample are listed, as sequenced in a study of molecular identifiers for immune sequencing clone quantification. In TCRdb, the PCR reads were re-called with MiXCR into one record per CDR3 protein. The profile covers about 65,000 distinct CDR3 sequences, with about 18% appearing a single time and roughly 1.6% taken by the ten largest. Sequencing was done on a sample of naive CD8+ T cells from blood, with Jurkat cell RNA spiked in. The subset: FACS-sorted CD8+CD4-CCR7+CD45RA+ naive T cells. The receptors originated from a human donor in good health. Some libraries in this study had Jurkat cell RNA spiked in.

This clonotype was seen at least ten times. This chain uses TRBV2 with TRBJ2-1; possibly TRBD1 or TRBD2 for D (5 bases each). V was clipped by 8 bases and J by 0 bases, with 14 bases between them. CDR3 length equals 15 residues. CDR1 and CDR2 from the germline V gene are SNHLY and FYNNEI. The CDR3 coding sequence is TGTGCCAGCGGGGACGCCTCGAGCTCCTACAATGAGCAGTTCTTC. This codes for CASGDASSSYNEQFF.

This clonotype appeared many times. The chain couples TRBV7-9 to TRBJ2-7; D is ambiguous. There are 13 residues in the CDR3. The germline V and J ends were trimmed by 5 bases and 5 bases, with 13 bases remaining between them. The germline CDR1 and CDR2 sequences are SEHNR and FQNEAQ (reference sequence). CDR3 bases: TGTGCCAGCAGCCCCGCCGGGTTCGACGAGCAGTACTTC. Amino acids: CASSPAGFDEQYF.

For this clonotype: A single base separates this from a much larger clone, so it may be a read error. V usage is TRBV19 and J usage is TRBJ1-3; D is undetermined. The V end was cut by 5 bases, the J end by 2 bases, with 13 bases between. Per germline, CDR1 LNHDA and CDR2 SQIVND (reference sequence). This CDR3 contains 15 residues. CDR3 amino acids: CASSSIGLAGNTIYF. DNA of the CDR3: TGTGCCAGTAGTTCCATAGGGCTGGCTGGAAACACCATATATTTT.

At least ten counts were recorded for this clonotype. The chain links TRBV27 to TRBJ1-1; no clear D. The V gene's germline CDR1 is MNHEY and CDR2 SMNVEV (reference sequence). Trimming left V 5 bases short and J 0 bases short, with 22 bases between. The CDR3 contains 18 residues. The CDR3 region has the DNA TGTGCCAGCAGTCCCCTAAAACCGGACGGCCTCATGAACACTGAAGCTTTCTTT. Encoded protein: CASSPLKPDGLMNTEAFF.

This clonotype was detected a few times. A much larger clone is a single base away; this may be a read error. The chain couples TRBV5-6 to TRBJ2-6; 8 nucleotides agree with TRBD1. The CDR3 has 17 amino acids. Germline V gene data show CDR1 as SGHDT and CDR2 as YYEEEE. Written as DNA, the CDR3 is TGTGCCCGCAGCTTAGGGACAGGTTTCTCTGGGGCCAACGTCCTGACTTTC. It specifies CARSLGTGFSGANVLTF. The whole variable domain, remainder taken from reference TRBV5-6 and TRBJ2-6, is DAGVTQSPTHLIKTRGQQVTLRCSPKSGHDTVSWYQQALGQGPQFIFQYYEEEERQRGNFPDRFSGHQFPNYSSELNVNALLLGDSALYLCARSLGTGFSGANVLTFGAGSRLTVL.

Concerning this clonotype itself: A much larger clonotype is one base distant, so this may be a read error. CDR3 bases: TGTGCCAGCAGTTTCAGCCATAGCAATCAGTCCCAGCATTTT. This gives the protein CASSFSHSNQSQHF. The chain has TRBV28 and TRBJ1-5; D is ambiguous. The germline gives CDR1 MDHEN, CDR2 SYDVKM. The CDR3 is made up of 14 amino acids.

Many counts were recorded for this clonotype. J is TRBJ2-3 and V is TRBV6-5, with D unresolved. V lost 6 bases and J 2 bases, leaving 18 bases between the germline ends. CDR1 is MNHEY and CDR2 is SVGAGI in the germline V gene. The CDR3 is 16 amino acids. CDR3 bases: TGTGCCAGCAGCTTTGATCGGGTATCGGACACAGATACGCAGTATTTT. It is translated as CASSFDRVSDTDTQYF.

This clonotype was picked up one time. V gene TRBV27 combines with J gene TRBJ2-1, with D possibly matching TRBD1 (5 bases). The germline V gene has CDR1 MNHEY and CDR2 SMNVEV (reference sequence). The CDR3 sequence is 15 residues long. Trimming removed 3 bases from V and 4 bases from J, with 13 bases in between. For the CDR3, the DNA is TGTGCCAGCAGTTTTGCAGCGAAGGGGTACAATGAGCAGTTCTTC. Translated: CASSFAAKGYNEQFF.